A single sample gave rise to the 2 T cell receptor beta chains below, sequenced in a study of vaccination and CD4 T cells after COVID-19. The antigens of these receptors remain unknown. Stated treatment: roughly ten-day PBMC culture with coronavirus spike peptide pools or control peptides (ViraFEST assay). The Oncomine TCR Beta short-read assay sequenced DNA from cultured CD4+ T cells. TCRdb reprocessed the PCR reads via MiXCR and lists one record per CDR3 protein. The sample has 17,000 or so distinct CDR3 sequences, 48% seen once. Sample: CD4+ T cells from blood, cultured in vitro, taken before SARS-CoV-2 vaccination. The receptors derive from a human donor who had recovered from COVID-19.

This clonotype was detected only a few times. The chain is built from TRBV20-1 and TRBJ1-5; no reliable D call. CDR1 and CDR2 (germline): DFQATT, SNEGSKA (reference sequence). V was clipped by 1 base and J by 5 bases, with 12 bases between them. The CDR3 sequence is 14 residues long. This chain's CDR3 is CSARALNRDQPQHF. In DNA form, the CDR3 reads TGCAGTGCTAGAGCCCTCAACAGAGATCAGCCCCAGCATTTT.

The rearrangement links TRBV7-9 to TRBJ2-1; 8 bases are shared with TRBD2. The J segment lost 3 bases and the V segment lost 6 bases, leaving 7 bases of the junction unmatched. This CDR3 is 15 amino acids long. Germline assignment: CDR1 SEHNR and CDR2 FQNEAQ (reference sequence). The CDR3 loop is CASRPFTSGYNEQFF. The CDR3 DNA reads TGTGCCAGCAGACCCTTTACTAGCGGCTACAATGAGCAGTTCTTC.